The source of this T cell receptor (beta chain) is a study of blood T cell repertoires in COVID-19. In terms of age and location, participants ranged from about 18 to 95 years and lived in about two dozen US areas. Trimming cost V 3 bases and J 7 bases; bases outside gene matches: 8. Germline V CDR1 and CDR2: SEHNR, FQNEAQ (reference sequence). This CDR3 is built from 14 residues. Method: immunoSEQ multiplex PCR; TCRdb's copy keeps in-frame clones and lacks some. The repertoire has about 360,000 clones, over 75% of them found once; the top ten carry roughly 2%. The receptor was isolated from a man aged 40-49 years in a cohort exposed to, infected with or recovered from COVID-19 (not recorded which). The chain has TRBV7-9 and TRBJ1-1; 7 bases fit TRBD1. Material for sequencing was PBMCs or T cells enriched from blood (not recorded which). The DNA of the CDR3 is TGTGCCAGCAGCTTTACAGGGGCCGGCCTTGAAGCTTTCTTT. The encoded protein is CASSFTGAGLEAFF.